The present TCR beta chain was sequenced within a study of T cell changes during pregnancy in multiple sclerosis. Germline values: CDR1 WSHSY, CDR2 SAAADI. CDR3 length: 12 residues. V was cut by 6 bases and J by 3 bases, with 8 bases left in between. Repertoires were generated with immunoSEQ multiplex PCR, while TCRdb's copy carries only in-frame clones and drops some. The table includes 30,000 or so clones, nearly 90% detected once. The chain couples TRBV10-2 to TRBJ2-5; TRBD1 might be the D (6 bases). This receptor was identified in a female donor with multiple sclerosis, enrolled in a pregnancy study. This specimen was CD4+ T cells from peripheral blood mononuclear cells, taken in the second trimester of pregnancy. The CDR3 nucleotides read TGCGCCAGCAGCACAGGGAAAGAGACCCAGTACTTC. Protein product: CASSTGKETQYF.